This TCR beta chain was sequenced during a study of T cells in Graves' hyperthyroidism and ophthalmopathy. Ten or more counts support this clonotype. From RNA transcripts, TCR beta CDR3 regions were amplified. In the first-round RT-PCR of the TCR CDR3, the HTBI primer set was used. In TCRdb, the multiplex PCR reads were re-called with MiXCR into one record per CDR3 protein. This table holds approximately 500,000 distinct CDR3 sequences, about 43% found once. Patients were aged 18 to 65, had disease duration under 2 months, and had newly diagnosed hyperthyroidism. Per the germline V gene, CDR1 is LGHNA and CDR2 is YNFKEQ. The V gene lost 1 base and the J gene lost 9 bases, with 9 bases spanning the gap. This CDR3 contains 13 residues.

The TCR sequence derives from a woman aged 18-30 years with Graves' hyperthyroidism. The chain couples TRBV4-2 to TRBJ2-2; D unresolved. Specimen: peripheral blood or thyroid tissue (not recorded which). CDR3 protein: CASSQGESRELFF. The CDR3 DNA follows: TGTGCCAGCAGCCAAGGCGAATCCCGGGAGCTGTTTTTT.